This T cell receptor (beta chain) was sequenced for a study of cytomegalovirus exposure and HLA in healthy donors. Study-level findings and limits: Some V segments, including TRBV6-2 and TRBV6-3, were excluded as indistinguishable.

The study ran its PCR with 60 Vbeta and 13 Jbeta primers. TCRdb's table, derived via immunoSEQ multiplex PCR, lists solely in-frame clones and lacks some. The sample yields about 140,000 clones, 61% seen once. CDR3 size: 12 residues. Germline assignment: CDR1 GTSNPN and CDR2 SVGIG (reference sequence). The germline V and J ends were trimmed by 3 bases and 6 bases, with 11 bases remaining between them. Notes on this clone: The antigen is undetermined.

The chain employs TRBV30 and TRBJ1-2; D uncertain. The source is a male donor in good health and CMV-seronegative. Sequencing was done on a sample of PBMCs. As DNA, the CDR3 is TGTGCCTGGAGCGGAGGGCCCCATGGCTACACCTTC. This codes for CAWSGGPHGYTF.